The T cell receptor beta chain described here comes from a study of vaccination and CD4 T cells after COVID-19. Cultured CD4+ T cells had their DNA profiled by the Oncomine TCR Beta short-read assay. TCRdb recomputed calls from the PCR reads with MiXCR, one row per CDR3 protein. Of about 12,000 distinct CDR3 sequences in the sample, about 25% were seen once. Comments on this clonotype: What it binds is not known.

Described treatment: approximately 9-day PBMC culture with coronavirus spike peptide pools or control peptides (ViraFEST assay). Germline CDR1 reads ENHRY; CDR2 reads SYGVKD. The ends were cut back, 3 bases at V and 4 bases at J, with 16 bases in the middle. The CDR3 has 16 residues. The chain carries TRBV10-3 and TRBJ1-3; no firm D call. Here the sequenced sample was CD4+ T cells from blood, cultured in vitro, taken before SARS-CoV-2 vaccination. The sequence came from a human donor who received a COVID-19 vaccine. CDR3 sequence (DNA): TGTGCCATCAGTGAATTCCTTGGGCGGCGCGGAAACACCATATATTTT. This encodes CAISEFLGRRGNTIYF.